These 29 T cell receptor beta chains were sequenced from one sample in a study of blood T cell repertoires in COVID-19. The assay was immunoSEQ multiplex PCR, and TCRdb's table has in-frame clones only and misses some. The repertoire holds around 260,000 clones, with roughly four fifths as singletons. Sequencing was done on a sample of peripheral blood. Every receptor here comes from a woman between 45 and 65 years old who had recovered from COVID-19.

On this clone: A much larger clone lies one base from this, so it may be a read error. The identical CDR3 is also encoded by other nucleotide sequences in the sample. The CDR3 sequence: CASSSSGGSYGYTF. The CDR3 nucleotides read TGTGCCAGCAGCTCCTCAGGGGGTAGCTATGGCTACACCTTC. The V call is TRBV7-2, the J call TRBJ1-2; 7 positions agree with TRBD1. Per germline, CDR1 SGHTA and CDR2 FQGNSA. The CDR3 extends over 14 amino acids. V trimming: 4 bases; J trimming: 4 bases; junction bases outside the gene matches: 6. The complete variable domain, with remaining parts taken from reference TRBV7-2 and TRBJ1-2, reads GAGVSQSPSNKVTEKGKDVELRCDPISGHTALYWYRQSLGQGLEFLIYFQGNSAPDKSGLPSDRFSAERTGGSVSTLTIQRTQQEDSAVYLCASSSSGGSYGYTFGSGTRLTVV.

As DNA, the CDR3 is TGTGCCAGTAGTGGCCGGGACAACAATCAGCCCCAGCATTTT. Translation: CASSGRDNNQPQHF. This chain joins TRBV19 and TRBJ1-5; a possible D gene is TRBD1 (6 bases). Deletions cut 5 bases from V and 3 bases from J, with 11 bases between. Germline V gene sequence: CDR1 LNHDA, CDR2 SQIVND (reference sequence). The CDR3 runs 14 residues. Drawing the rest from reference TRBV19 and TRBJ1-5, the complete variable domain is DGGITQSPKYLFRKEGQNVTLSCEQNLNHDAMYWYRQDPGQGLRLIYYSQIVNDFQKGDIAEGYSVSREKKESFPLTVTSAQKNPTAFYLCASSGRDNNQPQHFGDGTRLSIL.

This clone was found once. The same CDR3 can be traced to other DNA sequences in this sample. This chain connects TRBV18 to TRBJ2-5, with a tentative D call TRBD1 (5 bases). There are 13 residues in the CDR3. Deletions cut 3 bases from V and 4 bases from J, with 9 bases between. From germline, CDR1 is KGHSH and CDR2 LQKENI. The CDR3 DNA sequence: TGTGCCAGCTCACCGGGGCTAACAGAGACCCAGTACTTC. This sequence encodes CASSPGLTETQYF.

The J gene is TRBJ2-5, the V gene TRBV27; 9 nucleotides line up with TRBD2. In germline, CDR1 is MNHEY, CDR2 SMNVEV (reference sequence). Trimming took 2 bases from V and 5 from J; bases not matched to a gene: 6. The CDR3 has 15 residues. CDR3 DNA: TGTGCCAGCAGTTTAAATAGCGGGGGCGTGGAGACCCAGTACTTC. Its translation is CASSLNSGGVETQYF.

The chain joins TRBV2 to TRBJ2-3; 16 bases map to TRBD2. CDR1 is SNHLY and CDR2 is FYNNEI in the germline V gene. V gave up 8 bases and J gave up 4 bases; unmatched junction bases: 6. The CDR3 extends over 16 amino acids. The CDR3 DNA is TGTGCCAGCCCCGGGACTAGCGGGGGGGAGGCAGATACGCAGTATTTT. Translated: CASPGTSGGEADTQYF. The full variable domain, with the rest looked up from reference TRBV2 and TRBJ2-3, is EPEVTQTPSHQVTQMGQEVILRCVPISNHLYFYWYRQILGQKVEFLVSFYNNEISEKSEIFDDQFSVERPDGSNFTLKIRSTKLEDSAMYFCASPGTSGGEADTQYFGPGTRLTVL.

The rearrangement links TRBV3-1 (or the pseudogene TRBV3-2) to TRBJ1-2; D is possibly TRBD1 (6 bases). Germline assignment: CDR1 LGHDT and CDR2 YNNKEL (reference sequence). The CDR3 is 15 amino acids. V lost 2 bases, J lost 2 bases, and 12 bases lay in between. CDR3 residues: CASSQSVGTNYGYTF. CDR3 DNA sequence: TGTGCCAGCAGCCAATCAGTCGGGACAAACTATGGCTACACCTTC.

This rearrangement joins TRBV28 to TRBJ1-1; D ambiguous. Trimming shortened V by 6 bases and J by 5 bases, and 22 bases separated the two germline ends. The CDR3 has 16 residues. Germline CDR1 reads MDHEN; CDR2 reads SYDVKM. CDR3 protein: CASSRTRVEGGTEAFF. Written as DNA, the CDR3 is TGTGCCAGCAGCCGCACGCGGGTGGAGGGAGGGACTGAAGCTTTCTTT.

The genes are TRBV5-1 and TRBJ1-2, with D maybe TRBD1 (5 bases). Trimming took 0 bases from V and 7 from J, leaving 19 bases between them. Germline values: CDR1 SGHRS, CDR2 YFSETQ. The CDR3 covers 16 residues. The chain's CDR3 is CASSLGGAGTYGGYTF. The CDR3 DNA sequence: TGCGCCAGCAGCTTGGGCGGGGCAGGGACCTACGGTGGCTACACCTTC. Filled out from reference TRBV5-1 and TRBJ1-2, the complete variable domain reads KAGVTQTPRYLIKTRGQQVTLSCSPISGHRSVSWYQQTPGQGLQFLFEYFSETQRNKGNFPGRFSGRQFSNSRSEMNVSTLELGDSALYLCASSLGGAGTYGGYTFGSGTRLTVV.

A remark on this clone: Other nucleotide sequences in the sample specify the same CDR3. The J gene is TRBJ2-3, the V gene TRBV27; TRBD2 is a possible D gene (6 bases). CDR3 length equals 15 residues. Germline V gives CDR1 MNHEY, CDR2 SMNVEV (reference sequence). V dropped 1 base and J dropped 0 bases, with 8 bases sitting between them. The CDR3 loop reads CASSLFGTSTDTQYF. In nucleotides, the CDR3 is TGTGCCAGCAGTTTATTTGGGACTAGCACAGATACGCAGTATTTT.

The V and J genes are TRBV19 and TRBJ2-2; TRBD1 matches 9 bases. Germline values: CDR1 LNHDA, CDR2 SQIVND (reference sequence). The CDR3 is made up of 17 amino acids. Losses at the gene ends were 2 bases for V and 0 bases for J; bases not matched to a gene: 4. The CDR3 nucleotides read TGTGCCAGTAGTATAACAGGGACAGGGCCGAACACCGGGGAGCTGTTTTTT. This codes for CASSITGTGPNTGELFF.

The rearrangement uses TRBV28 and TRBJ1-5; D gene ambiguous. Germline V gene sequence: CDR1 MDHEN, CDR2 SYDVKM. Trimming left V 6 bases short and J 0 bases short, with 6 bases between. The CDR3 spans 13 residues. DNA for the CDR3: TGTGCCAGCAGCTCAGATAGCAATCAGCCCCAGCATTTT. Amino acids: CASSSDSNQPQHF. The whole variable domain, remainder taken from reference TRBV28 and TRBJ1-5, is DVKVTQSSRYLVKRTGEKVFLECVQDMDHENMFWYRQDPGLGLRLIYFSYDVKMKEKGDIPEGYSVSREKKERFSLILESASTNQTSMYLCASSSDSNQPQHFGDGTRLSIL.

DNA of the CDR3: TGTGCCAGCAGTTTGGGGACAGGGGCGGCCTATGGCTACACCTTC. Protein product: CASSLGTGAAYGYTF. The chain combines TRBV27 with TRBJ1-2; 10 bases line up with TRBD1. The CDR3 extends over 15 amino acids. Germline V gene data show CDR1 as MNHEY and CDR2 as SMNVEV (reference sequence). Trimming at V came to 3 bases and at J to 4 bases, leaving 5 bases not matched to a gene.

The chain links TRBV6-5 to TRBJ1-5; possibly TRBD1 for D (5 bases). CDR1 is MNHEY, CDR2 SVGAGI, per germline. Trimming took off 8 bases at V and 0 bases at J, with 11 bases between the two ends. This CDR3 spans 14 amino acids. CDR3 region: CASYYRNSNQPQHF. DNA for the CDR3: TGTGCCAGCTATTACAGGAATAGCAATCAGCCCCAGCATTTT.

The J gene is TRBJ1-6, the V gene TRBV5-1; 7 bases align to TRBD1. The CDR3 consists of 16 residues. From germline, CDR1 is SGHRS and CDR2 YFSETQ. The junction had 9 bases not matched to a gene; V was cut back by 5 bases and J by 4 bases. CDR3 DNA: TGCGCCAGCAGTTGGACAGGCGCTACTTATAATTCACCCCTCCACTTT. It specifies CASSWTGATYNSPLHF.

This chain connects TRBV28 to TRBJ2-6; the D gene is possibly TRBD2 (5 bases). CDR3 length: 21 amino acids. Germline CDR1 is MDHEN and CDR2 is SYDVKM. V lost 1 base to trimming and J lost 0 bases, with 22 bases between them. In DNA, the CDR3 is TGTGCCAGCAGTTTATCTATCGGCAGGACTGACCCCTTCTCTGGGGCCAACGTCCTGACTTTC. Translating it yields CASSLSIGRTDPFSGANVLTF.

This chain joins TRBV12-3 or TRBV12-4 and TRBJ1-5; D gene uncertain. The CDR3 extends over 13 amino acids. V lost 3 bases, J lost 4 bases, and 7 bases lay in between. In nucleotides, the CDR3 is TGTGCCAGCAGTTTCTTCGAGAATCAGCCCCAGCATTTT. It translates to CASSFFENQPQHF.

V and J are TRBV19 and TRBJ1-3; 9 bases are a match to TRBD1. The CDR3 loop spans 17 amino acids. The ends lost 9 bases at V and 0 bases at J; junction bases unmatched: 12. CDR1 and CDR2 (germline): LNHDA, SQIVND (reference sequence). The CDR3 region is CASLPGTGSLSGNTIYF. The CDR3, as DNA: TGTGCCAGCCTTCCCGGGACAGGGTCGCTCTCTGGAAACACCATATATTTT.

The rearrangement joins TRBV9 to TRBJ2-2; TRBD1 aligns across 7 bases. Germline loops: CDR1 SGDLS, CDR2 YYNGEE. The CDR3 length is 14 residues. V shed 3 bases and J 5 bases; nucleotides not matched to a gene: 4. CDR3 protein: CASSAGQATGELFF. CDR3 nucleotides: TGTGCCAGCAGCGCCGGACAGGCTACCGGGGAGCTGTTTTTT.

The chain employs TRBV5-6 and TRBJ2-5; D unclear. Per germline, CDR1 SGHDT and CDR2 YYEEEE. The CDR3 loop spans 14 amino acids. The V end was cut by 5 bases, the J end by 5 bases, with 16 bases between. The CDR3 protein is CASSFLSSGETQYF. CDR3 in DNA: TGTGCCAGCAGTTTTCTCAGTTCCGGGGAGACCCAGTACTTC.

The V gene is TRBV7-3, the J gene TRBJ2-1; 8 nucleotides align to TRBD2. The CDR3 consists of 14 residues. The V segment lost 5 bases and the J segment 2 bases; nucleotides outside the gene matches: 2. Germline V lookup: CDR1 SGHTA, CDR2 FQGTGA. CDR3 residues: CASSREGPYNEQFF. The CDR3 region has the DNA TGTGCCAGCAGCCGGGAGGGTCCCTACAATGAGCAGTTCTTC.

This clone was seen a few times. V usage is TRBV6-2 or TRBV6-3 and J usage is TRBJ2-7; 7 nucleotides align to TRBD2. V was pared by 3 bases and J by 12 bases, with 14 bases of the junction left unmatched. The CDR3 totals 14 residues. Looked up from germline, CDR1 is MNHEY and CDR2 is SVGEGT. The CDR3, as DNA: TGTGCCAGCAGTTATTCCGCTGTGGCGGGAGTTTGGTACTTC. Protein product: CASSYSAVAGVWYF.

The CDR3 spells CASEDRVGQPQHF. The CDR3 DNA reads TGTGCCAGTGAGGACAGGGTTGGTCAGCCCCAGCATTTT. The rearrangement uses TRBV19 and TRBJ1-5; 8 nucleotides match TRBD1. J was trimmed by 6 bases and V by 8 bases; bases with no gene match: 6. CDR1 is LNHDA and CDR2 is SQIVND in the germline V gene (reference sequence). This CDR3 is 13 amino acids long.

This sequence joins TRBV4-3 and TRBJ1-4; unclear D gene. CDR1 and CDR2 from the germline V gene are LGHNA and YSLEER. Deletions cut 0 bases from V and 3 bases from J, with 11 bases between. This CDR3 region has 16 residues. CDR3 nucleotide sequence: TGCGCCAGCAGCCAAGATCCTATCGTTGCTAATGAAAAACTGTTTTTT. This translates into CASSQDPIVANEKLFF.

J is TRBJ2-1 and V is TRBV4-3; 12 bases are shared with TRBD2. Trimming removed 0 bases from V and 9 bases from J; junction bases left unmatched: 15. The CDR3 has 19 residues. Per germline, CDR1 LGHNA and CDR2 YSLEER. The CDR3 sequence is CASSQEGSRLAGEEAEQFF. In nucleotides, the CDR3 is TGCGCCAGCAGCCAAGAAGGATCACGACTAGCGGGAGAAGAGGCTGAGCAGTTCTTC.

The chain uses TRBV3-1 (or the pseudogene TRBV3-2) and TRBJ1-1; TRBD1 aligns across 7 bases. V shed 4 bases, J shed 11 bases, and the junction held 7 bases outside the gene matches. The CDR3 spans 12 residues. Germline V gene data show CDR1 as LGHDT and CDR2 as YNNKEL (reference sequence). This chain's CDR3 is CASSPGDRVAFF. DNA of the CDR3: TGTGCCAGCAGCCCCGGAGACAGGGTGGCTTTCTTT.

This chain connects TRBV7-3 to TRBJ2-7, with a weak D call TRBD1 (6 bases). The V gene's germline CDR1 is SGHTA and CDR2 FQGTGA. This CDR3 spans 15 amino acids. V lost 0 bases and J lost 2, with 11 bases in between. The CDR3 region has the DNA TGTGCCAGCAGCTTAACGGGTGGGGGCCCCTACGAGCAGTACTTC. As protein: CASSLTGGGPYEQYF. The variable domain in full, with the rest retrieved from reference TRBV7-3 and TRBJ2-7, is GAGVSQTPSNKVTEKGKYVELRCDPISGHTALYWYRQSLGQGPEFLIYFQGTGAADDSGLPNDRFFAVRPEGSVSTLKIQRTERGDSAVYLCASSLTGGGPYEQYFGPGTRLTVT.

The rearrangement joins TRBV3-1 (or the pseudogene TRBV3-2) to TRBJ2-7, with D tentatively TRBD1 (5 bases). This CDR3 region has 14 residues. Germline CDR1 is LGHDT and CDR2 is YNNKEL (reference sequence). V lost 3 bases to trimming and J lost 0 bases, with 9 bases between them. The CDR3 region has the DNA TGTGCCAGCAGCCAGCAGGGTACCTCCTACGAGCAGTACTTC. This codes for CASSQQGTSYEQYF.

The rearrangement joins TRBV29-1 to TRBJ2-7; the match to TRBD2 covers 7 bases. V lost 6 bases to trimming and J lost 3 bases; unmatched junction nucleotides: 11. The CDR3 covers 14 residues. The germline CDR1 and CDR2 sequences are SQVTM and ANQGSEA. CDR3 bases: TGCAGCGTCAATCCCGGGACTACCCACTACGAGCAGTACTTC. Its protein is CSVNPGTTHYEQYF.

The V call is TRBV10-3, the J call TRBJ2-2; the match to TRBD1 covers 7 bases. V gave up 2 bases and J gave up 6 bases; unmatched junction bases: 18. The CDR3 loop spans 19 amino acids. From germline, CDR1 is ENHRY and CDR2 SYGVKD. CDR3 in amino acids: CAISERFVRTGKGAGELFF. The CDR3 nucleotides read TGTGCCATCAGTGAGAGATTTGTCAGGACAGGAAAGGGGGCCGGGGAGCTGTTTTTT.